The rows below give T cell receptor beta chains drawn from one sample of a study of blood T cell repertoires in COVID-19. Libraries were prepared by immunoSEQ multiplex PCR; TCRdb keeps only in-frame clonotypes and omits some of them. This sample has about 320,000 clones, with 85% found just once. The source material was peripheral blood. All receptors come from a human donor in a cohort sampled during active COVID-19. Both conserved end residues are part of each CDR3. A D gene is named only where the DNA matches it firmly. The size field is filled for only some rows; it gives once, few, many or a size class.

j_gene: TRBJ2-5
v_gene: TRBV19
abundance: .
d_gene: TRBD2
CDR3nt: TGTGCCAGTAGTATAGGAAGCGGGGGCTTCCAAGAGACCCAGTACTTC
CDR3aa: CASSIGSGGFQETQYF

j_gene: TRBJ1-3
v_gene: TRBV18
abundance: .
d_gene: .
CDR3nt: TGTGCCAGCTCACCAAGAGAGGGCAGCTCTGGAAACACCATATATTTT
CDR3aa: CASSPREGSSGNTIYF

j_gene: TRBJ2-4
v_gene: TRBV7-9
abundance: .
d_gene: .
CDR3nt: TGTGCCAGCAGCTTAGTAGGCGTCAGACTGGCCAAAAACATTCAGTACTTC
CDR3aa: CASSLVGVRLAKNIQYF

j_gene: TRBJ1-2
v_gene: TRBV4-2
abundance: .
d_gene: .
CDR3nt: TGTGCCAGCAGCCAAGATACGAAGCAATACTATGGCTACACCTTC
CDR3aa: CASSQDTKQYYGYTF

j_gene: TRBJ1-1
v_gene: TRBV6-5
abundance: .
d_gene: .
CDR3nt: TGTGCCAGCATTCGAATGGGAGGGGTGGGGACTGAAGCTTTCTTT
CDR3aa: CASIRMGGVGTEAFF

j_gene: TRBJ2-3
v_gene: TRBV28
abundance: .
d_gene: TRBD2
CDR3nt: TGTGCCAGCAGTTTAGGTCTGTTCGGGGCGGGGGTGCAGTATTTT
CDR3aa: CASSLGLFGAGVQYF

j_gene: TRBJ1-6
v_gene: TRBV4-1
abundance: few
d_gene: .
CDR3nt: TGCGCCAGCAGCCAAGATAAGTTTGAGACATCGCCTTCACCCCTCCACTTT
CDR3aa: CASSQDKFETSPSPLHF

j_gene: TRBJ2-1
v_gene: TRBV19
abundance: .
d_gene: TRBD2
CDR3nt: TGTGCCAGTAGTATCGGACTAGCGGGGGGGTATGAGCAGTTCTTC
CDR3aa: CASSIGLAGGYEQFF

j_gene: TRBJ1-2
v_gene: TRBV25-1
abundance: .
d_gene: .
CDR3nt: TGTGCCAGCAGTGAAGGAGGACTGGACTATGGCTACACCTTC
CDR3aa: CASSEGGLDYGYTF

j_gene: TRBJ1-4
v_gene: TRBV29-1
abundance: .
d_gene: .
CDR3nt: TGCAGCGTTGGGACAGTGGGCACAACTAATGAAAAACTGTTTTTT
CDR3aa: CSVGTVGTTNEKLFF

j_gene: TRBJ2-5
v_gene: TRBV25-1
abundance: few
d_gene: TRBD1
CDR3nt: TGTGCCAGCAGTGCCACAGGGGGGCGAGAGACCCAGTACTTC
CDR3aa: CASSATGGRETQYF

j_gene: TRBJ1-1
v_gene: TRBV12-3/TRBV12-4
abundance: .
d_gene: .
CDR3nt: TGTGCCAGCAGTCGGGGCACTGAAGCTTTCTTT
CDR3aa: CASSRGTEAFF

j_gene: TRBJ2-2
v_gene: TRBV5-1
abundance: .
d_gene: TRBD1
CDR3nt: TGCGCCAGCAGCTTGGCTGGACAGGGGGCCCCCGGGGAGCTGTTTTTT
CDR3aa: CASSLAGQGAPGELFF

j_gene: TRBJ2-7
v_gene: TRBV3-1/TRBV3-2
abundance: .
d_gene: .
CDR3nt: TGTGCCAGCAGCCAACTCGGGACAACCTACGAGCAGTACTTC
CDR3aa: CASSQLGTTYEQYF

j_gene: TRBJ2-1
v_gene: TRBV2
abundance: once
d_gene: TRBD1
CDR3nt: TGTGCCAGCAGTGCCCCAGGACAGGGGAGTAGCTCCTACAATGAGCAGTTCTTC
CDR3aa: CASSAPGQGSSSYNEQFF

j_gene: TRBJ1-2
v_gene: TRBV30
abundance: .
d_gene: .
CDR3nt: TGTGCCTGGAGTGTACGCTCGACAACTAACTATGGCTACACCTTC
CDR3aa: CAWSVRSTTNYGYTF

j_gene: TRBJ1-2
v_gene: TRBV9
abundance: .
d_gene: TRBD1
CDR3nt: TGTGCCAGCAGCGGAAACAGGGGGCGCGGCTACACCTTC
CDR3aa: CASSGNRGRGYTF

j_gene: TRBJ2-2
v_gene: TRBV19
abundance: once
d_gene: TRBD1
CDR3nt: TGTGCCAGTAACCCGACGACAGGGGGCCGAAACACCGGGGAGCTGTTTTTT
CDR3aa: CASNPTTGGRNTGELFF

j_gene: TRBJ1-2
v_gene: TRBV7-9
abundance: .
d_gene: .
CDR3nt: TGTGCCAGCAGCCCAGAATCATTCTACTATGGCTACACCTTC
CDR3aa: CASSPESFYYGYTF

j_gene: TRBJ2-7
v_gene: TRBV15
abundance: .
d_gene: .
CDR3nt: TGTGCCACCAGCAGAGACAGGGGAGCCTACGAGCAGTACTTC
CDR3aa: CATSRDRGAYEQYF

j_gene: TRBJ2-3
v_gene: TRBV2
abundance: once
d_gene: .
CDR3nt: TGTGCCAGCAGTGCTGTGGGCGGGTGGGGCACAGATACGCAGTATTTT
CDR3aa: CASSAVGGWGTDTQYF

j_gene: TRBJ2-7
v_gene: TRBV5-1
abundance: .
d_gene: TRBD1
CDR3nt: TGCGCCAGCAGCCCATCCGGACAGGGGAGCTCCTACGAGCAGTACTTC
CDR3aa: CASSPSGQGSSYEQYF

j_gene: TRBJ1-1
v_gene: TRBV5-4
abundance: .
d_gene: .
CDR3nt: TGTGCCAGCAGCAAGAGTGGGGCGGGGGACACTGAAGCTTTCTTT
CDR3aa: CASSKSGAGDTEAFF

j_gene: TRBJ1-2
v_gene: TRBV5-4
abundance: .
d_gene: .
CDR3nt: TGTGCCAGCACCCTCAACCCCAGGGAATTAATCTATGGCTACACCTTC
CDR3aa: CASTLNPRELIYGYTF

j_gene: TRBJ1-5
v_gene: TRBV24-1
abundance: .
d_gene: .
CDR3nt: TGTGCCACCAGTGATTTGAACGGTCATCAGCCCCAGCATTTT
CDR3aa: CATSDLNGHQPQHF

j_gene: TRBJ2-7
v_gene: TRBV7-2
abundance: once
d_gene: TRBD2
CDR3nt: TGTGCCAGCAGCTTACAGTGGACTAGCGGGGGAAACTCTTACGAGCAGTACTTC
CDR3aa: CASSLQWTSGGNSYEQYF

j_gene: TRBJ1-1
v_gene: TRBV5-4
abundance: .
d_gene: TRBD1
CDR3nt: TGTGCCAGCAGCCGACCCGGGACAGGTCTGAACACTGAAGCTTTCTTT
CDR3aa: CASSRPGTGLNTEAFF

j_gene: TRBJ2-3
v_gene: TRBV5-1
abundance: .
d_gene: .
CDR3nt: TGCGCCAGCAGCTTGATGCGGCCAGATACGCAGTATTTT
CDR3aa: CASSLMRPDTQYF

j_gene: TRBJ1-2
v_gene: TRBV9
abundance: .
d_gene: .
CDR3nt: TGTGCCAGCAGCCTTGCGACAGACTATGGCTACACCTTC
CDR3aa: CASSLATDYGYTF

j_gene: TRBJ1-5
v_gene: TRBV30
abundance: .
d_gene: .
CDR3nt: TGTGCCTGGAGTGTAGGGGTGCTCGGGAATCAGCCCCAGCATTTT
CDR3aa: CAWSVGVLGNQPQHF

j_gene: TRBJ1-3
v_gene: TRBV21-1
abundance: .
d_gene: .
CDR3nt: TGTGCCAGCAGCAAAGTTTTGGCGGGCTACTCTGGAAACACCATATATTTT
CDR3aa: CASSKVLAGYSGNTIYF